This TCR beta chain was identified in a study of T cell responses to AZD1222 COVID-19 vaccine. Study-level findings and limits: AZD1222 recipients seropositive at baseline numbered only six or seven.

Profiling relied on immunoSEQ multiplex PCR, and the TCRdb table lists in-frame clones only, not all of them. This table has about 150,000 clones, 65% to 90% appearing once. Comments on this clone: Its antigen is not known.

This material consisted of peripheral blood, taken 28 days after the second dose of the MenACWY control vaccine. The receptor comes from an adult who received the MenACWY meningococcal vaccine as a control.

The CDR3 nucleotides are TGTGCCAGCAGCCCAGGTCGGGGGATGCAAGAGACCCAGTACTTC. Translating it yields CASSPGRGMQETQYF. The chain carries TRBV3-1 (or the pseudogene TRBV3-2) and TRBJ2-5; D might be TRBD2 (6 bases). CDR3 length: 15 amino acids. CDR1 and CDR2 from the germline V gene are LGHDT and YNNKEL (reference sequence). The V end lost 4 bases, the J end lost 2 bases, and 14 bases lay between the germline ends.